Presented here are 16 T cell receptor beta chains from one specimen sequenced in a study of response to subunit inactivated influenza vaccine. From the RT-PCR reads, TCRdb called clonotypes with MiXCR, one entry per CDR3 protein. This table has 300,000 to 350,000 distinct CDR3 sequences, 20% to 25% appearing once. Sequenced material: PBMCs from blood, taken roughly 20 months after vaccination. The source is a man between 45 and 75 years old who received an inactivated influenza vaccine.

The V call is TRBV3-1, the J call TRBJ2-7; D may be TRBD2 (6 bases). Germline-derived CDR1 and CDR2 are LGHDT and YNNKEL (reference sequence). V lost 2 bases and J 2 bases, leaving 10 bases between the germline ends. This CDR3 is 14 amino acids long. The CDR3 coding sequence is TGTGCCAGCAGCCAACCGGGACTTCCCTACGAGCAGTACTTC. Residues: CASSQPGLPYEQYF.

This chain joins TRBV20-1 and TRBJ2-1, with a possible D match to TRBD2 (6 bases). This CDR3 is built from 14 residues. Germline CDR1 DFQATT, CDR2 SNEGSKA (reference sequence). The V end was cut by 6 bases, the J end by 5 bases, with 17 bases between. CDR3 in DNA: TGCAGTGCCAGGGACGGGACTCTAGACAATGAGCAGTTCTTC. It specifies CSARDGTLDNEQFF.

Ten or more counts support this clonotype. The chain has TRBV13 and TRBJ2-1, with a weak D call TRBD1 (6 bases). Trimming removed 6 bases at V and 7 bases at J, with 22 bases between. The CDR3 contains 16 residues. CDR1 and CDR2 from the germline V gene are PRHDT and FYEKMQ (reference sequence). The DNA of the CDR3 is TGTGCCAGCAGTTTCATTACAGGGCGAAGGGTTAATGAGCAGTTCTTC. This codes for CASSFITGRRVNEQFF.

The gene calls are TRBV12-3 or TRBV12-4 and TRBJ2-7; D not certain. Trimming left V 2 bases short and J 4 bases short, with 9 bases between. The length of the CDR3 is 13 residues. In DNA form, the CDR3 reads TGTGCCAGCAGTTTAAACGGACGGTACGAGCAGTACTTC. Translation: CASSLNGRYEQYF.

This clonotype was seen a few times. This chain connects TRBV4-2 to TRBJ2-7, with D possibly being TRBD2 (5 bases). CDR1 and CDR2 from the germline V gene are LGHNA and YNFKEQ. Trimming took off 0 bases at V and 6 bases at J, with 15 bases between the two ends. CDR3 size: 15 residues. Here the CDR3 reads CASSQEGLGAAEQYF. The DNA of the CDR3 is TGTGCCAGCAGCCAAGAAGGGTTGGGAGCGGCCGAGCAGTACTTC.

This clonotype was recorded a few times. The rearrangement uses TRBV12-3 or TRBV12-4 and TRBJ2-6; no firm D call. The CDR3 covers 20 residues. Trimming stripped 7 bases from V and 0 bases from J, with 25 bases between. The CDR3 sequence is CASTSNYEGQRHSGANVLTF. For the CDR3, the DNA is TGTGCCAGCACTTCAAACTACGAAGGGCAGAGACACTCTGGGGCCAACGTCCTGACTTTC.

The rearrangement uses TRBV9 and TRBJ2-3, with 16 nucleotides matching TRBD2. The CDR3 spans 18 residues. Germline assignment: CDR1 SGDLS and CDR2 YYNGEE. Unmatched junction bases numbered 8, after V lost 1 base and J lost 6 bases. CDR3 sequence reads: CASSVTGTSGGASDTQYF. The CDR3 nucleotides read TGTGCCAGCAGCGTAACCGGGACTAGCGGGGGGGCGTCGGATACGCAGTATTTT. Combining the CDR3 with reference TRBV9 and TRBJ2-3 gives the whole variable domain DSGVTQTPKHLITATGQRVTLRCSPRSGDLSVYWYQQSLDQGLQFLIQYYNGEERAKGNILERFSAQQFPDLHSELNLSSLELGDSALYFCASSVTGTSGGASDTQYFGPGTRLTVL.

This clonotype came up a few times. The rearrangement joins TRBV12-3 or TRBV12-4 to TRBJ2-5; 7 bases are shared with TRBD1. The CDR3 runs 15 residues. After removal of 6 bases from V and 4 bases from J, the junction contained 11 bases not matched to a gene. As DNA, the CDR3 is TGTGCCAGCAGCCAGAGGGACAGAAGAGTAGAGACCCAGTACTTC. Translating it yields CASSQRDRRVETQYF.

V gene TRBV20-1 combines with J gene TRBJ2-6; a possible D gene is TRBD1 (6 bases). Per the germline V gene, CDR1 is DFQATT and CDR2 is SNEGSKA (reference sequence). This CDR3 is 20 amino acids long. Trimming removed 0 bases from V and 0 bases from J, with 21 bases in between. CDR3 amino acids: CSARDRATGMSYSGANVLTF. CDR3 sequence (DNA): TGCAGTGCTAGAGATCGGGCAACAGGGATGTCCTACTCTGGGGCCAACGTCCTGACTTTC.

Many counts were recorded for this clonotype. This chain joins TRBV20-1 and TRBJ1-5; no definite D call. Germline V gene lookup returns CDR1 DFQATT and CDR2 SNEGSKA (reference sequence). This CDR3 is built from 16 residues. Between the trimmed V and J ends, which lost 5 bases and 0 bases, there was a span of 17 bases. The CDR3 spells CSAPEIEAYSNQPQHF. The CDR3 DNA reads as TGCAGTGCTCCCGAGATTGAGGCTTATAGCAATCAGCCCCAGCATTTT.

This rearrangement joins TRBV7-8 to TRBJ1-5; D is perhaps TRBD1 (5 bases). The CDR3 is 13 amino acids. V was pared by 8 bases and J by 7 bases, with 15 bases between. CDR1 and CDR2 from the germline V gene are SGHVS and FQNEAQ. In DNA, the CDR3 is TGTGCCAGCCAAGGGTCGGGGGTCCAGCCCCAGCATTTT. This sequence encodes CASQGSGVQPQHF.

This clonotype has just a few counts. The chain is built from TRBV12-3 or TRBV12-4 and TRBJ1-2; maybe TRBD1 (6 bases). Trimming took off 1 base at V and 4 bases at J, with 7 bases between the two ends. The CDR3 loop spans 13 amino acids. CDR3 coding DNA: TGTGCCAGCAGTTTAGACAGGGTCTATGGCTACACCTTC. It codes for CASSLDRVYGYTF.

This clonotype was observed once. The chain is built from TRBV7-2 and TRBJ1-2; D is possibly TRBD1 (6 bases). This CDR3 spans 15 amino acids. CDR1 and CDR2 from the germline V gene are SGHTA and FQGNSA. Trimming took off 5 bases at V and 4 bases at J, with 17 bases between the two ends. The CDR3 spells CASSLTGRGSYGYTF. DNA of the CDR3: TGTGCCAGCAGCCTCACAGGGCGAGGGAGCTATGGCTACACCTTC.

This sequence joins TRBV7-2 and TRBJ1-1; 11 bases agree with TRBD1. Losses at the gene ends were 5 bases for V and 4 bases for J; bases not matched to a gene: 12. CDR3 size: 17 residues. Germline V gives CDR1 SGHTA, CDR2 FQGNSA. The CDR3 nucleotides read TGTGCCAGCAGCCGGATCACCGGGACAGGGGGTTCCACTGAAGCTTTCTTT. Amino acids: CASSRITGTGGSTEAFF.

This clonotype has only a few counts. The chain joins TRBV6-2 or TRBV6-3 to TRBJ2-7; 10 nucleotides align to TRBD1. CDR1 and CDR2 from the germline V gene are MNHEY and SVGEGT. This CDR3 spans 16 amino acids. V lost 2 bases, J lost 1 base, and 5 bases stayed unmatched. CDR3 sequence (DNA): TGTGCCAGCAGTTACAGCAGACAGGGGGCATCCTACGAGCAGTACTTC. The encoded protein is CASSYSRQGASYEQYF.

The rearrangement uses TRBV7-2 and TRBJ2-5; D might be TRBD2 (5 bases). CDR3 length: 13 amino acids. The V gene lost 2 bases and the J gene lost 7 bases, with 11 bases spanning the gap. Germline V gene data show CDR1 as SGHTA and CDR2 as FQGNSA. CDR3 bases: TGTGCCAGCAGCTTACTAGCTAGGGCGACCCAGTACTTC. Translating it yields CASSLLARATQYF.